This paragraph reports one TCR beta chain. Seattle patients were enrolled during active infection and followed longitudinally. This entry belongs to a study of blood T cell repertoires in COVID-19. Study in general: Some COVID-19 samples were acute and others convalescent; all came from the United States, Italy and Spain.

The CDR3 extends over 14 amino acids. Germline CDR1 is SGHTA and CDR2 is FQGNSA. V gave up 6 bases and J gave up 6 bases; unmatched junction bases: 5. Study processing details: From reference gene primer amplification, estimates of nucleated cell counts were derived. Libraries were prepared by immunoSEQ multiplex PCR; TCRdb keeps only in-frame clonotypes and omits some of them. V and J calls and clone size are those listed in that table; D and trimming were worked out from the DNA. The sample carries over 90,000 clones, 81% recorded once. The chain recombines TRBV7-2 with TRBJ1-4; 9 nucleotides match TRBD1. This TCR was recovered from a man older than 75 with COVID-19, enrolled during active disease. Sequencing used peripheral blood. For the CDR3, the DNA is TGTGCCAGCAGACCGGGACAGGGCTATGAAAAACTGTTTTTT. This codes for CASRPGQGYEKLFF.